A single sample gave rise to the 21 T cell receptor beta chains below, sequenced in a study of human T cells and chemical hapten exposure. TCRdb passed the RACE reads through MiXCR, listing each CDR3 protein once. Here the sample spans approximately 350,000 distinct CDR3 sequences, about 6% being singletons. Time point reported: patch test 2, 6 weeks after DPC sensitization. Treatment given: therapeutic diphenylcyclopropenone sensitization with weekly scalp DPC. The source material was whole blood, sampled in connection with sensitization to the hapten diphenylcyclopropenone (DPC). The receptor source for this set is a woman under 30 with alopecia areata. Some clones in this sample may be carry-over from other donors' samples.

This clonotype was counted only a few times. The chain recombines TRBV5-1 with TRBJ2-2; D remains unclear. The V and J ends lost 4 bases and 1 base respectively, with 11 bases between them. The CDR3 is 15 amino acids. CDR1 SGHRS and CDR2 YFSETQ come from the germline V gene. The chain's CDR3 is CASSAKRQNTGELFF. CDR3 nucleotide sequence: TGCGCCAGCAGCGCGAAAAGACAGAACACCGGGGAGCTGTTTTTT.

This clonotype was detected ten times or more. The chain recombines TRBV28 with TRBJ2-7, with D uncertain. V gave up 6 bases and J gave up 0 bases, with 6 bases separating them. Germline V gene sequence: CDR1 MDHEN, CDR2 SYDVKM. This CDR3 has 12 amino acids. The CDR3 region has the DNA TGTGCCAGCAGCTCGAGCTCCTACGAGCAGTACTTC. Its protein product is CASSSSSYEQYF.

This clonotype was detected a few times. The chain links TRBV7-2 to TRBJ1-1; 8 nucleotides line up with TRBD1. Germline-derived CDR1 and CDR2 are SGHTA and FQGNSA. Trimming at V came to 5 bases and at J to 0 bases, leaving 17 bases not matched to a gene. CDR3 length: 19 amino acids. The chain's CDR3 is CASSHHFGQGLFLNTEAFF. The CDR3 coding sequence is TGTGCCAGCAGCCACCACTTCGGACAGGGCCTATTTTTGAACACTGAAGCTTTCTTT.

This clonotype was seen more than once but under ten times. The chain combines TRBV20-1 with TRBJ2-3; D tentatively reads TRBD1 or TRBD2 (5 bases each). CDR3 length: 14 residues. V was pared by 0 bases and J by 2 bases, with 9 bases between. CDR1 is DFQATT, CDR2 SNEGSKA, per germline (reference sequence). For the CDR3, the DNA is TGCAGTGCTAGAGAGGGACCCGACACAGATACGCAGTATTTT. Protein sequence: CSAREGPDTDTQYF.

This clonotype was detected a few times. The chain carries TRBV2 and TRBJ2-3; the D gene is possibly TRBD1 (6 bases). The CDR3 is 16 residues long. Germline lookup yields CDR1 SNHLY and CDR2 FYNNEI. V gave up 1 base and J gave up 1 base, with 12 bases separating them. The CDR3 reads CASSEGGRGGTDTQYF. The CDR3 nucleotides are TGTGCCAGCAGTGAAGGGGGCAGGGGTGGCACAGATACGCAGTATTTT.

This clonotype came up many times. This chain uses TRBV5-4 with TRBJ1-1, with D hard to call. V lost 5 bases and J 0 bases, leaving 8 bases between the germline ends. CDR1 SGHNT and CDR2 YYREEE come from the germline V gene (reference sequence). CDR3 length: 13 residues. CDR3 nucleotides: TGTGCCAGCAGACCCAACATGAACACTGAAGCTTTCTTT. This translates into CASRPNMNTEAFF.

CDR3 amino acids: CASSQGASGERRNSPLHF. The CDR3 DNA follows: TGCGCCAGCAGCCAAGGAGCTTCAGGGGAAAGGAGGAATTCACCCCTCCACTTT. V usage is TRBV4-3 and J usage is TRBJ1-6; TRBD1 is a possible D gene (6 bases). The CDR3 spans 18 residues. Germline assignment: CDR1 LGHNA and CDR2 YSLEER. V was pared by 1 base and J by 7 bases, with 20 bases between.

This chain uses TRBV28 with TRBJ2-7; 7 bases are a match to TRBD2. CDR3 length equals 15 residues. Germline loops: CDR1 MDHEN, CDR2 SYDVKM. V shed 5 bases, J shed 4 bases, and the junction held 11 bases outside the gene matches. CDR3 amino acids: CASSLPRDYNYEQYF. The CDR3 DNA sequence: TGTGCCAGCAGTCTTCCCCGGGACTATAATTACGAGCAGTACTTC.

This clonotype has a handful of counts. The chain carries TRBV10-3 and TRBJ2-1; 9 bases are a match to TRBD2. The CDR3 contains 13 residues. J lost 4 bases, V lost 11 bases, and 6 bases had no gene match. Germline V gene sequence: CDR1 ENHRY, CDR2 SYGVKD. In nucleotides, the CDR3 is TGTGCCGTGGCTAGCGGGGTTTACAATGAGCAGTTCTTC. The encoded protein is CAVASGVYNEQFF.

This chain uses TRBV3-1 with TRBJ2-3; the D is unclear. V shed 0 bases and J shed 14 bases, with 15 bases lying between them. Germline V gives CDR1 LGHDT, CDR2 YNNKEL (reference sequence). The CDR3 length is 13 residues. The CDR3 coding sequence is TGTGCCAGCAGCCAAGATTTATCCGAGCCTACGTATTTT. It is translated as CASSQDLSEPTYF.

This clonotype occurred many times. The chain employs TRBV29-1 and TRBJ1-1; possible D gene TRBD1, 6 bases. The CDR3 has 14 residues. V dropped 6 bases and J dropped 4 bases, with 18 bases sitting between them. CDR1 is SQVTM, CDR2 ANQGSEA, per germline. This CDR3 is CSVQGHNLGTEAFF. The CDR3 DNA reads TGCAGCGTCCAGGGGCATAATTTGGGCACTGAAGCTTTCTTT.

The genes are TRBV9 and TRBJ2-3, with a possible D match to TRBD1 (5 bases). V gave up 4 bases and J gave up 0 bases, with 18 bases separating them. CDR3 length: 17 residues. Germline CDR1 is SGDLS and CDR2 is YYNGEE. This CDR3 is CASSSQPDSSSTDTQYF. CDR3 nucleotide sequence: TGTGCCAGCAGCTCCCAACCCGACAGCTCTAGCACAGATACGCAGTATTTT.

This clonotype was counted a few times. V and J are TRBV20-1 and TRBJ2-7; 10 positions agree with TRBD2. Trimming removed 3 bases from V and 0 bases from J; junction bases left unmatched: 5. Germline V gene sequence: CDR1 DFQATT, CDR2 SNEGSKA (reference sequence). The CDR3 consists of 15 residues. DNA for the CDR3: TGCAGTGCTAGCCTAGCGGGGGTAAGCTCCTACGAGCAGTACTTC. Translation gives CSASLAGVSSYEQYF.

The CDR3 is CSVETTVGGTYEQYF. The CDR3 region has the DNA TGCAGCGTTGAAACTACCGTAGGGGGGACCTACGAGCAGTACTTC. The V call is TRBV29-1, the J call TRBJ2-7; D tentatively reads TRBD1 or TRBD2 (6 bases each). Trimming took off 2 bases at V and 2 bases at J, with 16 bases between the two ends. The CDR3 runs 15 residues. CDR1 is SQVTM and CDR2 is ANQGSEA in the germline V gene.

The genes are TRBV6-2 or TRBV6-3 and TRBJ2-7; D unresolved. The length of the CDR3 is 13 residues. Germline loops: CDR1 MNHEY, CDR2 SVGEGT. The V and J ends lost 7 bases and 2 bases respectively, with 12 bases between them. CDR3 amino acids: CASKTIETYEQYF. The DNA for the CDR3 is TGTGCCAGCAAGACGATAGAAACCTACGAGCAGTACTTC.

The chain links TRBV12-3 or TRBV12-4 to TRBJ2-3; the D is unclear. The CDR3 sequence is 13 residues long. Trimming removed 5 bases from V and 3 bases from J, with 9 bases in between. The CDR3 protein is CASSLVKTDTQYF. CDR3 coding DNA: TGTGCCAGCAGTCTCGTGAAGACAGATACGCAGTATTTT.

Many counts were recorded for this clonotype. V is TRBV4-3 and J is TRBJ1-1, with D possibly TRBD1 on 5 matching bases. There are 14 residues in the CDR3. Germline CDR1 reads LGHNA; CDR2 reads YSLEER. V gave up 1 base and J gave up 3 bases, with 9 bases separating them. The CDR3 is CASSQVSRDTEAFF. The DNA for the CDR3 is TGCGCCAGCAGCCAAGTAAGCAGGGACACTGAAGCTTTCTTT.

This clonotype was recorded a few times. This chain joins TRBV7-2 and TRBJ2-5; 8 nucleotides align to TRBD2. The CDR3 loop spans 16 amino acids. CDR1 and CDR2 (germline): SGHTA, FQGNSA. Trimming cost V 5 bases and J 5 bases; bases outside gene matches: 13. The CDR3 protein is CASSPGLGTLRETQYF. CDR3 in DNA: TGTGCCAGCAGCCCGGGACTAGGGACCCTTCGGGAGACCCAGTACTTC.

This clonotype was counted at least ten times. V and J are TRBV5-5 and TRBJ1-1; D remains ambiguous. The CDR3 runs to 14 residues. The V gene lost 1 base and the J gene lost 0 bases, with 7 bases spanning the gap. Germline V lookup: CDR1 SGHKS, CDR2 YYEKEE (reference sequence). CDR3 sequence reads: CASSLTPMNTEAFF. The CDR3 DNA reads TGTGCCAGCAGCTTGACACCGATGAACACTGAAGCTTTCTTT.

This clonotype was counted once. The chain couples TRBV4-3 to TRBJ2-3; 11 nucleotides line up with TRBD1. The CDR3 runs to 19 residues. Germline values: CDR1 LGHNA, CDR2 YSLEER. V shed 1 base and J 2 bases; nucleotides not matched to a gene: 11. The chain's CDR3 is CASSQVLVDRGRDTDTQYF. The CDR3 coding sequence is TGCGCCAGCAGCCAAGTCTTAGTGGACAGGGGGCGCGACACAGATACGCAGTATTTT.

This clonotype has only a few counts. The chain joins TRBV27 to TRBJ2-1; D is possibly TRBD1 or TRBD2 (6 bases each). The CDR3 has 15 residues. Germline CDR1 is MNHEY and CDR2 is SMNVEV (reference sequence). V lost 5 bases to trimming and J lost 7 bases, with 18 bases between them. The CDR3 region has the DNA TGTGCCAGCAGTCCCATGGGGGGCGAAAAAAATGAGCAGTTCTTC. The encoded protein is CASSPMGGEKNEQFF.